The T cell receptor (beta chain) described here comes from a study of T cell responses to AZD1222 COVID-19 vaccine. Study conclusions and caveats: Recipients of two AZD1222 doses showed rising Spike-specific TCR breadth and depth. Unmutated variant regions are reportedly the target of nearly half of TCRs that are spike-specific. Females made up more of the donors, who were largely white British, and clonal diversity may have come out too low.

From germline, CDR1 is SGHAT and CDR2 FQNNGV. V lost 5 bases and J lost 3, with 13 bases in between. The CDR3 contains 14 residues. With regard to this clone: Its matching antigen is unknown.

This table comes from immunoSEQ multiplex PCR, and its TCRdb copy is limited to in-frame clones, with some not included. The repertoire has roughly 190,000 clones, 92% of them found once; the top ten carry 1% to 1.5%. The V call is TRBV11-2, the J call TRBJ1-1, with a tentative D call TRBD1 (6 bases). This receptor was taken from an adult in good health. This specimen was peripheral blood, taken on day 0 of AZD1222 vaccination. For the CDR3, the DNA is TGTGCCAGCAGCCCGACAGGAACCTACACTGAAGCTTTCTTT. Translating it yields CASSPTGTYTEAFF.